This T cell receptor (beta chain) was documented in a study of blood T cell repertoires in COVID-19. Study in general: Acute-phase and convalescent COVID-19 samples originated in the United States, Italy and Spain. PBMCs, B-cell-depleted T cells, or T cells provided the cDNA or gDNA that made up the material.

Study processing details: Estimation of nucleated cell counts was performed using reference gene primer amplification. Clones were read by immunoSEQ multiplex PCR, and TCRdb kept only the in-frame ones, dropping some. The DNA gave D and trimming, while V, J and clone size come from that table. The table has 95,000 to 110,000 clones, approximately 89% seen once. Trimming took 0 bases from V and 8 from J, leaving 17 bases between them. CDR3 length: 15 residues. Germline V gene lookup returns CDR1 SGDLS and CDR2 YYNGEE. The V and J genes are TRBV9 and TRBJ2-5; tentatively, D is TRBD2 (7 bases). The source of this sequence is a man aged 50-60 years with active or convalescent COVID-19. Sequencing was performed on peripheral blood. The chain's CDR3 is CASSVVGGGAETQYF. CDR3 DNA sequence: TGTGCCAGCAGCGTAGTTGGGGGGGGCGCGGAAACCCAGTACTTC. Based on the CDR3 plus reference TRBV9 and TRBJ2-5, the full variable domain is DSGVTQTPKHLITATGQRVTLRCSPRSGDLSVYWYQQSLDQGLQFLIQYYNGEERAKGNILERFSAQQFPDLHSELNLSSLELGDSALYFCASSVVGGGAETQYFGPGTRLLVL.